This T cell receptor beta chain was recorded in a study of control samples from healthy donors and cancer patients. Here immunoSEQ multiplex PCR was the method, and the copy in TCRdb shows in-frame clones only, minus some. The sample holds 150,000 to 200,000 clones, around 90% seen once. Germline V gene sequence: CDR1 SGDLS, CDR2 YYNGEE. The trim removed 1 base at V and 5 bases at J, leaving 4 bases unmatched. CDR3 length: 15 residues. The V gene is TRBV9, the J gene TRBJ2-3; 10 positions match TRBD2. The clonotype was recovered from a woman aged 45 to 65 in good health. The sequenced sample was blood. The CDR3 DNA reads as TGTGCCAGCAGCGTAAGCGGGGGGGCCTTAGATACGCAGTATTTT. As protein: CASSVSGGALDTQYF.